These T cell receptor beta chains were read from a single sample in a study of cytomegalovirus exposure and HLA in healthy donors. TCRdb's table, derived via immunoSEQ multiplex PCR, lists solely in-frame clones and lacks some. The data show 150,000 or so clones, around 75% seen once. The sample was PBMCs. Every receptor here comes from a woman under 30 in good health and CMV-seronegative. CDR3s include the opening cysteine and the closing phenylalanine or tryptophan. Each record gives: CDR3 length, V gene, J gene, D gene, CDR3 protein. A D gene is named only where the DNA matches it firmly.

>12|TRBV7-2|TRBJ1-5|NA
CASSRDNQPQHF
>16|TRBV4-2|TRBJ2-6|TRBD2
CASSQEGGSGANVLTF
>17|TRBV11-2|TRBJ2-1|TRBD2
CASSAPGLAGSYNEQFF
>14|TRBV5-1|TRBJ1-4|NA
CASSLVAGNEKLFF
>16|TRBV4-3|TRBJ1-2|TRBD1
CASSQANRGQGFGYTF
>15|TRBV4-3|TRBJ1-6|NA
CASSQDSNYNSPLHF
>14|TRBV11-3|TRBJ2-3|NA
CASSGGLHTDTQYF
>14|TRBV4-3|TRBJ1-5|TRBD1
CASSQDTGASPQHF
>15|TRBV5-4|TRBJ2-5|TRBD1
CASSSGTGGLETQYF
>16|TRBV7-9|TRBJ1-2|NA
CASSPSREGSVGGYTF
>15|TRBV28|TRBJ2-5|TRBD2
CASSGAGGPRETQYF
>14|TRBV7-2|TRBJ1-1|TRBD1
CASGSGGTPWEAFF
>12|TRBV28|TRBJ1-4|NA
CATGRGREKLFF
>14|TRBV10-3|TRBJ1-2|TRBD1
CAISGGTGRYGYTF
>15|TRBV18|TRBJ1-2|TRBD1
CASSPPGQGFGGYTF
>14|TRBV7-2|TRBJ2-5|TRBD2
CASSLGGSWETQYF
>14|TRBV6-5|TRBJ1-1|NA
CATRPGRGNTEAFF
>15|TRBV5-8|TRBJ1-5|NA
CASSLIGRAGQPQHF
>16|TRBV19|TRBJ2-5|TRBD2
CASTPLAGVRVETQYF
>17|TRBV18|TRBJ2-6|NA
CASSPQRAGNTANVLTF
>10|TRBV20-1|TRBJ2-1|NA
CSARLREQFF
>22|TRBV27|TRBJ1-2|TRBD1
CASSPGTGRGPVSLPSLNGYTF
>16|TRBV6-6|TRBJ1-6|NA
CASSYSFVAENSPLHF
>18|TRBV27|TRBJ2-3|TRBD2
CAGSMTASGSWATDTQYF
>12|TRBV2|TRBJ1-2|TRBD1
CASRLGQGMNTF
>14|TRBV9|TRBJ2-7|NA
CASSPWADSYEQYF
>15|TRBV9|TRBJ2-1|NA
CASSVMLDSYNEQFF
>14|TRBV7-9|TRBJ1-2|NA
CASSLGAPAYGYTF
>13|TRBV27|TRBJ2-3|TRBD1
CASRQGNTDTQYF
>13|TRBV7-2|TRBJ2-5|NA
CASSLGALETQYF
>14|TRBV27|TRBJ1-2|NA
CASSFRAAGYGYTF
>14|TRBV19|TRBJ2-3|TRBD2
CASSRLASTDTQYF
>14|TRBV9|TRBJ1-2|NA
CASSVGGEGTYGTF
>13|TRBV27|TRBJ2-1|TRBD2
CASSGRAGNEQFF
>17|TRBV27|TRBJ2-3|TRBD2
CASSLRAGEIVRNTQYF
>14|TRBV28|TRBJ2-1|NA
CASRQPPSPNEQFF
>14|TRBV6-1|TRBJ2-5|NA
CASSELDSQETQYF
>15|TRBV4-1|TRBJ2-3|NA
CASSQGDRGTDTQYF
>16|TRBV5-6|TRBJ1-2|NA
CASSLGPAHNSYGYTF
>11|TRBV29-1|TRBJ1-2|NA
CSVEGNYGYTF